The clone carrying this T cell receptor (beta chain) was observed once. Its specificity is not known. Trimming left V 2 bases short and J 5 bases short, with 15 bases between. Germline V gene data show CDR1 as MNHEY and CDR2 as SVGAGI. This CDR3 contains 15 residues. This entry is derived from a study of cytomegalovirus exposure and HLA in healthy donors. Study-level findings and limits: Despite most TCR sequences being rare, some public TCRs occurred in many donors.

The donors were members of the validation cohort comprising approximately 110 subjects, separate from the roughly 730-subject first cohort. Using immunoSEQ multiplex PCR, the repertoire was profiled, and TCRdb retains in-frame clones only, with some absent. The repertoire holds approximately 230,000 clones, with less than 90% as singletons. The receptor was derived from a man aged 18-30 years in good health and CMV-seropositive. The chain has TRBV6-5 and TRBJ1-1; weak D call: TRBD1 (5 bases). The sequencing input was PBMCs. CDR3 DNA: TGTGCCAGCAGTTACGGTGACGACAGTTTAACTGAAGCTTTCTTT. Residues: CASSYGDDSLTEAFF.